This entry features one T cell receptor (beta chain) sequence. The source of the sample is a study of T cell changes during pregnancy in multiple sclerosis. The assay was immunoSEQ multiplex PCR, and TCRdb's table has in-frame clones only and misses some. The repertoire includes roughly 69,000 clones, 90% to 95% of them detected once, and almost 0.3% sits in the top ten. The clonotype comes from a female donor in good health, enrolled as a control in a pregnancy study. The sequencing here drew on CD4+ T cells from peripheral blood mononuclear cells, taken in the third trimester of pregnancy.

The CDR3 is CASSPQDRGNTGELFF. For the CDR3, the DNA is TGTGCCAGCAGCCCACAGGACAGGGGGAACACCGGGGAGCTGTTTTTT. The V call is TRBV9, the J call TRBJ2-2; 9 positions match TRBD1. The CDR3 runs to 16 residues. With V trimmed by 4 bases and J by 1 base, 5 bases remained unmatched. Germline loops: CDR1 SGDLS, CDR2 YYNGEE.